Only a few counts were recorded for the clone carrying this T cell receptor beta chain. Its antigen is currently unknown. TCRdb reanalysed the reads using MiXCR and keeps one entry per CDR3 protein. The table has 650,000 to 850,000 distinct CDR3 sequences, under 35% seen once; the top ten hold roughly 14%. The sample is drawn from a study of T cell repertoires in cytomegalovirus infection. Germline loops: CDR1 SGHRS, CDR2 YFSETQ. V lost 4 bases and J lost 3, with 13 bases in between. This CDR3 is 14 amino acids long. J is TRBJ1-1 and V is TRBV5-1; no clear D gene. Specimen: cultured CD8+ T cells from PBMCs, collected from culture after CMV antigen stimulation. This clonotype was obtained from a human donor in good health (CMV status not recorded). Some clones in this sample may be carry-over from other donors' samples. The CDR3 region is CASSLPQGDTEAFF. The CDR3 nucleotides are TGCGCCAGCAGCCTCCCCCAAGGAGACACTGAAGCTTTCTTT.